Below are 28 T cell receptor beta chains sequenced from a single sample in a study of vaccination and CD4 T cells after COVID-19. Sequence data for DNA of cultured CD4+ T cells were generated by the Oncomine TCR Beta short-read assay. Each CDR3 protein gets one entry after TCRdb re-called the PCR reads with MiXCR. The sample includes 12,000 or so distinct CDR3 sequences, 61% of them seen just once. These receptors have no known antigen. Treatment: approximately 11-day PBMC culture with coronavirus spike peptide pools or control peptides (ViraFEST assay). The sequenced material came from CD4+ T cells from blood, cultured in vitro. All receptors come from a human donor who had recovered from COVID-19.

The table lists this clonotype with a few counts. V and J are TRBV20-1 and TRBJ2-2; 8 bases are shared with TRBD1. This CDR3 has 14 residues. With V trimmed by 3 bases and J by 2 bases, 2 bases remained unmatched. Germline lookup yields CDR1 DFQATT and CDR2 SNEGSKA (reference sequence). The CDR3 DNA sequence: TGCAGTGCTAGCGGACAGGGAAACACCGGGGAGCTGTTTTTT. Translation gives CSASGQGNTGELFF.

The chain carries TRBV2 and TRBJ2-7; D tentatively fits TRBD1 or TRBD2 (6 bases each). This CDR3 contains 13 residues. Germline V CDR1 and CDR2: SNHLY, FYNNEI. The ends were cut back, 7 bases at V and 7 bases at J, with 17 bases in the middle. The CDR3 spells CASTGRERGEQYF. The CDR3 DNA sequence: TGTGCCAGCACGGGACGGGAGAGGGGGGAGCAGTACTTC.

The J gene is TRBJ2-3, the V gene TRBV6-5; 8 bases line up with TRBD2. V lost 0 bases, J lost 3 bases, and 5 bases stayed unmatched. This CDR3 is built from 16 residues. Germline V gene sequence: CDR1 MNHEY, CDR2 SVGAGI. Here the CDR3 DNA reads TGTGCCAGCAGTTACTCCAAGCGGGAGCAAACAGATACGCAGTATTTT. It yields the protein CASSYSKREQTDTQYF.

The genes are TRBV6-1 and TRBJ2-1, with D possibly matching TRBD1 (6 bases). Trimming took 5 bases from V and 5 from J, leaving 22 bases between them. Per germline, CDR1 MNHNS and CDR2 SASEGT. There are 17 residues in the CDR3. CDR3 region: CASSTQPRPGVHNEQFF. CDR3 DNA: TGTGCCAGCAGTACCCAGCCTAGACCAGGGGTCCACAATGAGCAGTTCTTC.

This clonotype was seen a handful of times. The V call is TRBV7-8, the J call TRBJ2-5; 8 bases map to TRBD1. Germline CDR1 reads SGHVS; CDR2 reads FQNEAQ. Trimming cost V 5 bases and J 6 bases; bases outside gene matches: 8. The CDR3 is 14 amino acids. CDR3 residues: CASSPTGGWKTQYF. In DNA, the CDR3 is TGTGCCAGCAGCCCTACAGGGGGATGGAAGACCCAGTACTTC.

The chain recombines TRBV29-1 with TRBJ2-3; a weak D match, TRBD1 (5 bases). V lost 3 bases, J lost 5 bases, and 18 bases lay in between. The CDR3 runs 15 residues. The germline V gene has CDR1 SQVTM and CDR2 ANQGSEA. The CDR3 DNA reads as TGCAGCGTTGATCCGGGCCATCCTAGGGGAGATACGCAGTATTTT. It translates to CSVDPGHPRGDTQYF.

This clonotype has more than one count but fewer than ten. CDR3 in amino acids: CASSLRQGSYGYTF. CDR3 DNA: TGTGCCAGCAGTTTACGACAGGGGTCCTATGGCTACACCTTC. J is TRBJ1-2 and V is TRBV27; 8 nucleotides align to TRBD1. This CDR3 region has 14 residues. Looked up from germline, CDR1 is MNHEY and CDR2 is SMNVEV (reference sequence). V shed 2 bases and J 4 bases; nucleotides not matched to a gene: 3.

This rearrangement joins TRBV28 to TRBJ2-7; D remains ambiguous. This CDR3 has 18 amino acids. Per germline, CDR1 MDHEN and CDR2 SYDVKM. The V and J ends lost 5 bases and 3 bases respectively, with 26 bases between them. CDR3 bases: TGTGCCAGCAGTGCTAGGGTCGGTTTTAGGTCTGGCGTCTACGAGCAGTACTTC. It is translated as CASSARVGFRSGVYEQYF.

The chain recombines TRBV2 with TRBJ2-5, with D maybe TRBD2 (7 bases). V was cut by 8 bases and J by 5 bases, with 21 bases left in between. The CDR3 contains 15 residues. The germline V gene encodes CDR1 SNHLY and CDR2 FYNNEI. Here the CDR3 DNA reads TGTGCCAGCGTCTCTAGGGGGGGCCATGGGGAGACCCAGTACTTC. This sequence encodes CASVSRGGHGETQYF.

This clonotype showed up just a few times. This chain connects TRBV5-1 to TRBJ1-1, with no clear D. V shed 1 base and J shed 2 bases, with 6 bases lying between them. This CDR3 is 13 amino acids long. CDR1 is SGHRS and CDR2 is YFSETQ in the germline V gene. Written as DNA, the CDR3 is TGCGCCAGCAGCTTGACAGACAACACTGAAGCTTTCTTT. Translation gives CASSLTDNTEAFF.

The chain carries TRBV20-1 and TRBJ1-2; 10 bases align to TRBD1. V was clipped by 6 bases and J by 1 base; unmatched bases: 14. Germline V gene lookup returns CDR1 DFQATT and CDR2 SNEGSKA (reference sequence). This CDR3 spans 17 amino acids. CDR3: CSAHYLRDRGNNYGYTF. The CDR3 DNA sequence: TGCAGTGCACACTACCTCCGGGACAGGGGCAATAACTATGGCTACACCTTC.

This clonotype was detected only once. The CDR3 reads CASSPAGTGNQPQHF. CDR3 in DNA: TGTGCCAGCAGCCCCGCGGGGACAGGGAATCAGCCCCAGCATTTT. J is TRBJ1-5 and V is TRBV12-3 or TRBV12-4; 9 bases are shared with TRBD1. CDR3 length: 15 residues. J lost 4 bases, V lost 6 bases, and 7 bases had no gene match.

CDR3 nucleotide sequence: TGTGCCAGCAGCTTAGTCGCAGGGTGGGAGGCCAAAAACATTCAGTACTTC. Protein product: CASSLVAGWEAKNIQYF. The rearrangement uses TRBV7-2 and TRBJ2-4; D is possibly TRBD1 or TRBD2 (5 bases each). There are 17 residues in the CDR3. Germline V gene lookup returns CDR1 SGHTA and CDR2 FQGNSA. Trimming removed 1 base at V and 1 base at J, with 14 bases between.

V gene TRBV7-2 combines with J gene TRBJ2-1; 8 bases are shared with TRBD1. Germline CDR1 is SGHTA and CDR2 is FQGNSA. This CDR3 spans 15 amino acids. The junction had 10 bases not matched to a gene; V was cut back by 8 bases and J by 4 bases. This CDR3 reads CASGWRTGRYNEQFF. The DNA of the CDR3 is TGTGCCAGCGGATGGCGGACAGGGAGGTACAATGAGCAGTTCTTC.

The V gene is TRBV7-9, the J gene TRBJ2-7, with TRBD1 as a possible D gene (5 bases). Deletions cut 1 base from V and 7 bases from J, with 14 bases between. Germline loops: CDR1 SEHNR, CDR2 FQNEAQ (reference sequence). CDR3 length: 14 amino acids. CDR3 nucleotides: TGTGCCAGCAGCTTAGAGGGCAGGGTGGGAGAGCAGTACTTC. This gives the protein CASSLEGRVGEQYF.

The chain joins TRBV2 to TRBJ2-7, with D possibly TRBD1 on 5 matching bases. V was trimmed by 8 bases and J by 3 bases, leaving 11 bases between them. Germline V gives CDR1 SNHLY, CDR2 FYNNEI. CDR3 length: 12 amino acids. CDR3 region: CASYAGFYEQYF. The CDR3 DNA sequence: TGTGCCAGCTACGCAGGGTTCTACGAGCAGTACTTC. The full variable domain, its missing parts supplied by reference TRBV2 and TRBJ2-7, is EPEVTQTPSHQVTQMGQEVILRCVPISNHLYFYWYRQILGQKVEFLVSFYNNEISEKSEIFDDQFSVERPDGSNFTLKIRSTKLEDSAMYFCASYAGFYEQYFGPGTRLTVT.

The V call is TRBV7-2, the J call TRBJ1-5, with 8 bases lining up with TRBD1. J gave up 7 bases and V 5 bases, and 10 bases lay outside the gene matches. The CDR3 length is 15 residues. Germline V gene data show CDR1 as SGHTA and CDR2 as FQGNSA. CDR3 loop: CASSPGTGAWQPQHF. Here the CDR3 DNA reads TGTGCCAGCAGCCCGGGGACAGGCGCGTGGCAGCCCCAGCATTTT.

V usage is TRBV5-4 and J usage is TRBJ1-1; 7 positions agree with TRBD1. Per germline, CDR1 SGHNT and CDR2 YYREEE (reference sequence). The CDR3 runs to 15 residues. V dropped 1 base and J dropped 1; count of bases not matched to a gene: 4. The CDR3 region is CASSLNRGQNTEAFF. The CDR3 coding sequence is TGTGCCAGCAGCTTGAACAGGGGACAGAACACTGAAGCTTTCTTT.

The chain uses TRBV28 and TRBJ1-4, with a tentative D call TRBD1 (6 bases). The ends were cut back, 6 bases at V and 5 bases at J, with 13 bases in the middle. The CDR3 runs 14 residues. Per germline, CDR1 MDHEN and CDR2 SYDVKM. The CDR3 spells CASRDQGPNEKLFF. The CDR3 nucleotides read TGTGCCAGCAGGGATCAGGGGCCCAATGAAAAACTGTTTTTT.

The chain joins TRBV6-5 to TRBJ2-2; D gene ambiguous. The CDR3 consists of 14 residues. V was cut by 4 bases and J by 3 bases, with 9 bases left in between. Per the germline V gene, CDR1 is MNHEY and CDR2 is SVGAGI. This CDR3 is CASSSPRDTGELFF. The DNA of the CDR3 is TGTGCCAGCAGTTCGCCTAGGGACACCGGGGAGCTGTTTTTT.

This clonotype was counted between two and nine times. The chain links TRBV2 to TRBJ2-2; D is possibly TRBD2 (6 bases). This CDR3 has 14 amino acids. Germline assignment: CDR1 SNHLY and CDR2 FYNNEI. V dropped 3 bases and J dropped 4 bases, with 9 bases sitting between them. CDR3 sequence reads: CASSDGRGTGELFF. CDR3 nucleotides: TGTGCCAGCAGTGACGGGCGGGGCACCGGGGAGCTGTTTTTT.

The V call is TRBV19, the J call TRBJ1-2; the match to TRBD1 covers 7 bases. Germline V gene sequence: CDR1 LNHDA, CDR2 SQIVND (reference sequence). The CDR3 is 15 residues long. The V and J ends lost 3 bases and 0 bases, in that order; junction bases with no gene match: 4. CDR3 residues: CASSMKGGSNYGYTF. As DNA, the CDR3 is TGTGCCAGTAGTATGAAAGGGGGCTCTAACTATGGCTACACCTTC.

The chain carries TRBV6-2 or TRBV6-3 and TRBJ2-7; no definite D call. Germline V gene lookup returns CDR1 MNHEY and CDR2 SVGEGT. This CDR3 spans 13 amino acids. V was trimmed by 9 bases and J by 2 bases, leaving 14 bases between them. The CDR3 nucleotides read TGTGCCAGTCTGGGAAGGCGGCCCTACGAGCAGTACTTC. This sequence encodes CASLGRRPYEQYF.

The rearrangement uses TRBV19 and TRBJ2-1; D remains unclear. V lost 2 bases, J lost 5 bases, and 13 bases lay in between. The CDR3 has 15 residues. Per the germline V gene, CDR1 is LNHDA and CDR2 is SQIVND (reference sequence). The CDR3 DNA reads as TGTGCCAGTAGTATATGGCGGCAGGTACACAATGAGCAGTTCTTC. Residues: CASSIWRQVHNEQFF.

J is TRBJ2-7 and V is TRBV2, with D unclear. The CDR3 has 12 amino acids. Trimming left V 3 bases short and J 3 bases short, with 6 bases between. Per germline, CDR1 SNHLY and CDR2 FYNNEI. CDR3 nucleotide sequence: TGTGCCAGCAGTGATTCAGGCTACGAGCAGTACTTC. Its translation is CASSDSGYEQYF.

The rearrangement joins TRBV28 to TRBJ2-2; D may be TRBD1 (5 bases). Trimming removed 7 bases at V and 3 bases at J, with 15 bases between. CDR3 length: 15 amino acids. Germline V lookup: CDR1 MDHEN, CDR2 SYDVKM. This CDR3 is CASTVRVIDTGELFF. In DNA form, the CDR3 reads TGTGCCAGCACTGTCAGGGTTATCGACACCGGGGAGCTGTTTTTT.

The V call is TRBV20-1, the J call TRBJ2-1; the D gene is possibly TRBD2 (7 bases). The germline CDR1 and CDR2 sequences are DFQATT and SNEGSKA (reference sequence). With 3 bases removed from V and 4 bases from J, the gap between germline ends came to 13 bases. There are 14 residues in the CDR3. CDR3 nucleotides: TGCAGTGCTAGCTCTGGGAGGGGGTACAATGAGCAGTTCTTC. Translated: CSASSGRGYNEQFF.

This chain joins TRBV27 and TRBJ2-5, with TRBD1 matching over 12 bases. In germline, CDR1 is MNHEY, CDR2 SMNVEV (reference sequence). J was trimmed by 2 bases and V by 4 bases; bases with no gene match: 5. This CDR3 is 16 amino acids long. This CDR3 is CASSSPGQGAQETQYF. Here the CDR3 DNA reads TGTGCCAGCAGTTCTCCGGGACAGGGGGCGCAAGAGACCCAGTACTTC.